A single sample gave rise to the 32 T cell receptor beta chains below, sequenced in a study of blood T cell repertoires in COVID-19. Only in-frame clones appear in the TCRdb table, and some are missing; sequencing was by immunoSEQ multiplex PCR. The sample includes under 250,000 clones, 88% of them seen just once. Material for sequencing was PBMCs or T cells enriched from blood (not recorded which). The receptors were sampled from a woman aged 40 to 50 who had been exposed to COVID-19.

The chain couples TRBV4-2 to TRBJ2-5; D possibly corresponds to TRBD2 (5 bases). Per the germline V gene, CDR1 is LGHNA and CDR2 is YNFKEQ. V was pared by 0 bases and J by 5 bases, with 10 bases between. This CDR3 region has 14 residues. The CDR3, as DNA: TGTGCCAGCAGCCAAGATGAGGGTCGGGAGACCCAGTACTTC. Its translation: CASSQDEGRETQYF.

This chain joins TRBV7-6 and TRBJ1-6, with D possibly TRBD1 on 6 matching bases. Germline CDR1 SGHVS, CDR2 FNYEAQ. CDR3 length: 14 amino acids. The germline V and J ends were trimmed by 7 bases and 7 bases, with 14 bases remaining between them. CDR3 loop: CASTLGGGNSPLHF. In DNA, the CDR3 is TGTGCCAGCACTTTGGGGGGGGGCAATTCACCCCTCCACTTT.

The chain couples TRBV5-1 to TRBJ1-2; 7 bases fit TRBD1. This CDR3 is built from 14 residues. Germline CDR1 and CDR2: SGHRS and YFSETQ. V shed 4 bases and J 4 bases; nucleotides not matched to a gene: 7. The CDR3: CASSPGQLSYGYTF. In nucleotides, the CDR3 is TGCGCCAGCAGCCCGGGACAGCTTTCCTATGGCTACACCTTC.

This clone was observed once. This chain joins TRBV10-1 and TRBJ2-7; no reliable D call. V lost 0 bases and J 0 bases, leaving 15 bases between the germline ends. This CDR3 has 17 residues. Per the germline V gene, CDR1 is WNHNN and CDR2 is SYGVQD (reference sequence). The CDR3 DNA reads TGCGCCAGCAGTGAGTCGGTTTCGCACGCGCTCTCCTACGAGCAGTACGTC. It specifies CASSESVSHALSYEQYV.

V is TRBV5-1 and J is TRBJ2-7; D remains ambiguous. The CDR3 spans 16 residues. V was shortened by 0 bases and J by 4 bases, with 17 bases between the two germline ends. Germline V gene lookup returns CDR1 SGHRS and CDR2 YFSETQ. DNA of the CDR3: TGCGCCAGCAGCTTGGCCGTCAGGCTTGAAGTGTACGAGCAGTACTTC. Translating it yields CASSLAVRLEVYEQYF.

The CDR3 coding sequence is TGTGCCAGCAGTTACACTCGGGTGGAGGGAAAACTGTTTTTT. As protein: CASSYTRVEGKLFF. This chain connects TRBV6-5 to TRBJ1-4; D ambiguous. Germline CDR1 is MNHEY and CDR2 is SVGAGI. This CDR3 spans 14 amino acids. Trimming pared 2 bases from V and 10 bases from J, leaving 14 bases between.

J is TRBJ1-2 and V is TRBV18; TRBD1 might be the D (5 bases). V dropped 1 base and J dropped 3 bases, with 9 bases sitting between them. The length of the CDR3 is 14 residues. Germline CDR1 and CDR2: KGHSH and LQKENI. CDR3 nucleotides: TGTGCCAGCTCACCACAAGACAGCTACTATGGCTACACCTTC. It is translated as CASSPQDSYYGYTF. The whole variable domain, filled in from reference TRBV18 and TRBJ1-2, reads NAGVMQNPRHLVRRRGQEARLRCSPMKGHSHVYWYRQLPEEGLKFMVYLQKENIIDESGMPKERFSAEFPKEGPSILRIQQVVRGDSAAYFCASSPQDSYYGYTFGSGTRLTVV.

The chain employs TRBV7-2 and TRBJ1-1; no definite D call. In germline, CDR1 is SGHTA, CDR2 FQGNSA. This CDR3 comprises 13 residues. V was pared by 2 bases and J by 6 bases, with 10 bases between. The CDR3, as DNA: TGTGCCAGCAGCTTAACCGGGAAATCTGAAGCTTTCTTT. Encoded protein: CASSLTGKSEAFF. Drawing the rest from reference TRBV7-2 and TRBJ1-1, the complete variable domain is GAGVSQSPSNKVTEKGKDVELRCDPISGHTALYWYRQSLGQGLEFLIYFQGNSAPDKSGLPSDRFSAERTGGSVSTLTIQRTQQEDSAVYLCASSLTGKSEAFFGQGTRLTVV.

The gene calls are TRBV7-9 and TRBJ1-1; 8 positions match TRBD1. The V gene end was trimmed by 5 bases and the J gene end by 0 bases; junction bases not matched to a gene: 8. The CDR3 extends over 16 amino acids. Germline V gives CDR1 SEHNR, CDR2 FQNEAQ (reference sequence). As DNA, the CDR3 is TGTGCCAGCAGCGATTCGACAGGGGTCATGAACACTGAAGCTTTCTTT. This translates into CASSDSTGVMNTEAFF.

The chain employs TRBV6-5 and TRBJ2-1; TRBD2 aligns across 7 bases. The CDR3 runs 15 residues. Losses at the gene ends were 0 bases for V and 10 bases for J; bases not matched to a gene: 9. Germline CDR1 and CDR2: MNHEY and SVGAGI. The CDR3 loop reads CASSYSFRAGSEQFF. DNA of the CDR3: TGTGCCAGCAGTTACTCGTTCCGAGCGGGATCCGAGCAGTTCTTC.

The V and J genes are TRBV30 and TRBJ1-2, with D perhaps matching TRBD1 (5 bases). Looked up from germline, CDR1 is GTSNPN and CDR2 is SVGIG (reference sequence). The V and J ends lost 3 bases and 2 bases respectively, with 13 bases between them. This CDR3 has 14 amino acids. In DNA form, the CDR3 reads TGTGCCTGGAGCCCCGCGGGGGGGAACTATGGCTACACCTTC. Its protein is CAWSPAGGNYGYTF. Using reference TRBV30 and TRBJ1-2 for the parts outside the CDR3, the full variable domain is SQTIHQWPATLVQPVGSPLSLECTVEGTSNPNLYWYRQAAGRGLQLLFYSVGIGQISSEVPQNLSASRPQDRQFILSSKKLLLSDSGFYLCAWSPAGGNYGYTFGSGTRLTVV.

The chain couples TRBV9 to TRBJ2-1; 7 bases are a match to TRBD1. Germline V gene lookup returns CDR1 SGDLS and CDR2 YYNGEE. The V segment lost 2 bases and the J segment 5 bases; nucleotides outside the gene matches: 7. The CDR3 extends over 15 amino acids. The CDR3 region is CASSVGQNLHNEQFF. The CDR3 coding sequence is TGTGCCAGCAGCGTGGGACAGAATCTTCACAATGAGCAGTTCTTC.

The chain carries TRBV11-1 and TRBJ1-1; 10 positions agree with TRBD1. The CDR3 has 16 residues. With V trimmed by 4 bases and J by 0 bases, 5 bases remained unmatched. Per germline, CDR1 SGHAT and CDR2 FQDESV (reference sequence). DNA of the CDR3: TGTGCCAGCAGCTCGGGACAGGGGAATATGAACACTGAAGCTTTCTTT. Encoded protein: CASSSGQGNMNTEAFF.

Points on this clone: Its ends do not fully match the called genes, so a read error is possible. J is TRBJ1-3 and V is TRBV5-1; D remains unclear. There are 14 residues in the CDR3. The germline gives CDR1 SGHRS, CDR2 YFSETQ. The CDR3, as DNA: TGTGCCAGCAGCCTGGGCGGCGCAGGAAACACCATATATTTT. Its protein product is CASSLGGAGNTIYF.

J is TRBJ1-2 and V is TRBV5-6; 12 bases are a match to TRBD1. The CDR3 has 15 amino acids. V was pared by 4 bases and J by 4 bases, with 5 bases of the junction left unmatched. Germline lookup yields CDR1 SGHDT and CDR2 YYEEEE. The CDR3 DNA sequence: TGTGCCAGCAGCCCGGGGACAGGGGGCCTCTATGGCTACACCTTC. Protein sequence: CASSPGTGGLYGYTF. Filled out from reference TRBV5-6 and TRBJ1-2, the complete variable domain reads DAGVTQSPTHLIKTRGQQVTLRCSPKSGHDTVSWYQQALGQGPQFIFQYYEEEERQRGNFPDRFSGHQFPNYSSELNVNALLLGDSALYLCASSPGTGGLYGYTFGSGTRLTVV.

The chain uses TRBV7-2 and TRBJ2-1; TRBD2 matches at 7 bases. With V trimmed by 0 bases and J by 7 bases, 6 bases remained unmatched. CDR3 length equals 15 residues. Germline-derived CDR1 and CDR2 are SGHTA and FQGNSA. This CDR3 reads CASSLAGLGLNEQFF. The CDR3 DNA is TGTGCCAGCAGCTTAGCCGGACTAGGGTTGAATGAGCAGTTCTTC.

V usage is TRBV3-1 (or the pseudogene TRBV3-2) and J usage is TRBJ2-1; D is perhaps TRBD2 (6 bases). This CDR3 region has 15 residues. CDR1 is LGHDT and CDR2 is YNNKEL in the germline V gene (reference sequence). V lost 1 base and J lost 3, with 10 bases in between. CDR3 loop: CASSQGLADYNEQFF. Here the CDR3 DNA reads TGTGCCAGCAGCCAAGGCTTAGCGGACTACAATGAGCAGTTCTTC.

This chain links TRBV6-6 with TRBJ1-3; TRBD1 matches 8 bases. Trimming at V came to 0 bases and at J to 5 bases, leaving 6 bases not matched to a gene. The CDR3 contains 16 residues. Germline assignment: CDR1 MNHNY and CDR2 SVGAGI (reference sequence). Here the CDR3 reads CASSYSGQGARNTIYF. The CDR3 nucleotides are TGTGCCAGCAGTTACTCGGGCCAGGGGGCGAGAAACACCATATATTTT.

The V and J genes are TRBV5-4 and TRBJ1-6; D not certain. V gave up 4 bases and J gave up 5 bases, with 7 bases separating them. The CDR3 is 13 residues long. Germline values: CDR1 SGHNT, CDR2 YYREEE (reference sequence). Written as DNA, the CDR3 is TGTGCCAGCAGCCAAACAGATAATTCACCCCTCCACTTT. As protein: CASSQTDNSPLHF.

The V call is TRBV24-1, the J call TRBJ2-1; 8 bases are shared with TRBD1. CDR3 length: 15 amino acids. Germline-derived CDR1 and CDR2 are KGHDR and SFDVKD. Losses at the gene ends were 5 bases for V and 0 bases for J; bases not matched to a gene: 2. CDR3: CATSGGQASYNEQFF. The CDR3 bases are TGTGCCACCAGTGGGGGACAGGCCTCCTACAATGAGCAGTTCTTC.

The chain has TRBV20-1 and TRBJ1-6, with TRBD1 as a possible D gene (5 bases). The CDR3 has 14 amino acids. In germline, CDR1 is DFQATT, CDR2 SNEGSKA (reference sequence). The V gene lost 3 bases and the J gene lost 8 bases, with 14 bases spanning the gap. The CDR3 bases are TGCAGTGCTAGTGGGGCCCCATTGTATTCACCCCTCCACTTT. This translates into CSASGAPLYSPLHF.

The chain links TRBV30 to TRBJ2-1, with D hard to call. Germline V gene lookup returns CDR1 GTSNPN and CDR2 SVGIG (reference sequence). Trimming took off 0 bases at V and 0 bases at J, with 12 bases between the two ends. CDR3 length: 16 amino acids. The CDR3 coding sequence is TGTGCCTGGAGTGTACCCGGAGTCCGCTCCTACAATGAGCAGTTCTTC. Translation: CAWSVPGVRSYNEQFF.

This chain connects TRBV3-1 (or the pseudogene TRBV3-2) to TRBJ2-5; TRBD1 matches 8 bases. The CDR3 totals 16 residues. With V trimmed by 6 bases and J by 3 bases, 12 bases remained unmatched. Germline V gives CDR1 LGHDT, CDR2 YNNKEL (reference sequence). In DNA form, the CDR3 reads TGTGCCAGCAGACCTGGTGTACAGGGGGAAGAAGAGACCCAGTACTTC. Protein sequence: CASRPGVQGEEETQYF.

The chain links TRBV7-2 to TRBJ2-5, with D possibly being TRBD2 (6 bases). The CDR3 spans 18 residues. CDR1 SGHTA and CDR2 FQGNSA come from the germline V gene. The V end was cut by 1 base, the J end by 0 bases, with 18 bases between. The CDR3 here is CASSLGPLSREYQETQYF. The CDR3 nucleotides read TGTGCCAGCAGCTTAGGCCCACTCTCTCGGGAGTACCAAGAGACCCAGTACTTC.

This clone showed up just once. The CDR3 sequence is CASSLRPSPEETQYF. The CDR3 DNA follows: TGTGCCAGCAGCTTAAGGCCTAGCCCCGAGGAGACCCAGTACTTC. This chain uses TRBV7-9 with TRBJ2-5; D is perhaps TRBD2 (5 bases). V shed 2 bases and J shed 5 bases, with 15 bases lying between them. Germline V gene sequence: CDR1 SEHNR, CDR2 FQNEAQ (reference sequence). The CDR3 consists of 15 residues.

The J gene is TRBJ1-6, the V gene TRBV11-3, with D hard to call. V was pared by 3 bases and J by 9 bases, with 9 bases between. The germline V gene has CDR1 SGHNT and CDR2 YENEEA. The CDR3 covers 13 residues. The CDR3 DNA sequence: TGTGCCAGCAGCTTCCCCGGGAGTTCACCCCTCCACTTT. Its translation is CASSFPGSSPLHF.

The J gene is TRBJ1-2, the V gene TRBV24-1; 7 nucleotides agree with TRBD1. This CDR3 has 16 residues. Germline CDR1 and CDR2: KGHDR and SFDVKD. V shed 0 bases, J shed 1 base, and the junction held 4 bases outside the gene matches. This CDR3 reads CATSDLHRGVNYGYTF. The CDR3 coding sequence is TGTGCCACCAGTGATTTGCACAGGGGAGTTAACTATGGCTACACCTTC.

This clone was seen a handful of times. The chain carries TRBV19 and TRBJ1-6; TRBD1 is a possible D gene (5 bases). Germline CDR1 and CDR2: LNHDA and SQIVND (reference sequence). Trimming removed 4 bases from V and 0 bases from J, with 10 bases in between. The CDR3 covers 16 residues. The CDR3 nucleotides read TGTGCCAGTAGTACCGACAGAAGCTCCTATAATTCACCCCTCCACTTT. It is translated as CASSTDRSSYNSPLHF. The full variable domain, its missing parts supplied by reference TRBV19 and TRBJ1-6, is DGGITQSPKYLFRKEGQNVTLSCEQNLNHDAMYWYRQDPGQGLRLIYYSQIVNDFQKGDIAEGYSVSREKKESFPLTVTSAQKNPTAFYLCASSTDRSSYNSPLHFGNGTRLTVT.

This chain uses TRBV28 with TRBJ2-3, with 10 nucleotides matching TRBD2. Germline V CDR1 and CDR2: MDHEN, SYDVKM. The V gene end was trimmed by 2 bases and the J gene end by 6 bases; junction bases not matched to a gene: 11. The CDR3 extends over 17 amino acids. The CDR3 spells CASSLRKTSGYWDTQYF. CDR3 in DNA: TGTGCCAGCAGTTTAAGAAAGACTAGCGGGTATTGGGATACGCAGTATTTT.

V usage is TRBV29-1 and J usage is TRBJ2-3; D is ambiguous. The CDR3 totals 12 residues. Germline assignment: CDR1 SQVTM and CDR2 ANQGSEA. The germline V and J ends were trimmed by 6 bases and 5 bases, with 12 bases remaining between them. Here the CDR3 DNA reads TGCAGCGTACGTCCTCCGGGAGATACGCAGTATTTT. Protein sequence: CSVRPPGDTQYF.

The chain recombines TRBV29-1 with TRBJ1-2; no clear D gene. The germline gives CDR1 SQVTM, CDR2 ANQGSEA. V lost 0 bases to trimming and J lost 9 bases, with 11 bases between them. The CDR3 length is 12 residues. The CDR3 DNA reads TGCAGCGTTGAAGATCCAGGAATTAGCTACACCTTC. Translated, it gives CSVEDPGISYTF. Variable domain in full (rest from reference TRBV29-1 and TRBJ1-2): SAVISQKPSRDICQRGTSLTIQCQVDSQVTMMFWYRQQPGQSLTLIATANQGSEATYESGFVIDKFPISRPNLTFSTLTVSNMSPEDSSIYLCSVEDPGISYTFGSGTRLTVV.

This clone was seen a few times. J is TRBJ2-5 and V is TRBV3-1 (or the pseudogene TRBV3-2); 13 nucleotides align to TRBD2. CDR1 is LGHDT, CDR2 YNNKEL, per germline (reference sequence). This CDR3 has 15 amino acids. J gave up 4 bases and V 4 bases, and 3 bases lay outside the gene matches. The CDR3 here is CASSLTSGGGETQYF. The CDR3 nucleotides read TGTGCCAGCAGCCTCACTAGCGGGGGGGGAGAGACCCAGTACTTC.